The T cell receptor beta chain under discussion was sequenced for a study of blood T cell repertoires in COVID-19 (TCRdb year 2020). Regarding the study in general: Samples from collaborators originated in the United States, Italy and Spain and spanned both the acute and convalescent phases of COVID-19. The prospective study material was composed of cDNA or gDNA derived from T cells, B-cell-depleted T cells, or PBMCs. Where available, HLA class I and class II types were obtained from metadata supplied by the sample provider rather than from assay-based typing. Samples were obtained from the ongoing ImmuneRACE study (first 160 participants) and from 1,254 subjects provided by 6 global collaborators. The repertoires were released in a freely available public database intended as a resource for research on the immune response to SARS-CoV-2. Deeply sampled blood TCRbeta repertoires from subjects exposed to, actively infected with, or recovered from COVID-19 were included in the dataset. Nearly every sample came with metadata listing a de-identified subject ID, COVID-19 status, age in years and sex. Summary of the overall study and its limitations: Clinical and demographic metadata were provided uncurated, with the amount varying by source and participant.

Another Seattle source contributed samples from volunteer blood donors who had recovered from COVID-19. Whole blood was collected in K2EDTA tubes by collaborating institutions according to the institutions' own protocols. For TCRbeta analysis, collaborators shipped samples as frozen whole blood, isolated PBMCs, or DNA extracted from either of those sample types. Regarding this clone: Its cognate antigen has yet to be identified. No per-base quality is available; no much larger clone lies one base away.

From the cysteine through the phenylalanine, the CDR3 covers 13 amino acids. Solely the CDR3 DNA is kept, with 39 bases framed from the first base. CDR1 is given as SGHTA and CDR2 as FQGNSA, both from the germline V gene. Cut back by 2 bases and 8 bases, the V and J ends lie 12 bases apart. TCRbeta CDR3 regions were amplified from genomic DNA using the immunoSEQ Assay, a bias-controlled multiplex PCR. Under the source paper's analysis protocol: Nucleated cell counts per sample were estimated from amplification of reference gene primers within the assay. Sequence reads were collapsed and filtered to measure the absolute abundance of every unique TCRbeta CDR3 rearrangement. For each sample, productive Simpson clonality was calculated by taking the square root of Simpson's diversity index across productive rearrangements. TCRdb stores this immuneACCESS table with in-frame sequences only. Part of the clones is absent; in the studies checked, under half of the shortfall reflects unresolved V genes, and no reason is known for the rest. The V and J calls and clone size were taken over from that table, and D and trimming were inferred from the DNA. The sample yields hundreds of thousands of clones; about 91% were counted once. Of the sample, 5.5% to 8.5% falls within the top ten clones.

The chain was built from TRBV7-2 and TRBJ1-1, with a weak D call of TRBD1 (5 bases match). Sequencing was carried out using peripheral blood. The receptor comes from a woman between 25 and 40 years old who had recovered from COVID-19. Here is the DNA: TGTGCCAGCAGCTTACCCACAGGAGGGGAAGCTTTCTTT. This codes for CASSLPTGGEAFF.